The TCR beta chain under discussion was sequenced for a study of blood T cell repertoires in COVID-19. Study context: Sample material is recorded as cDNA or gDNA derived from T cells, B-cell-depleted T cells, or PBMCs.

Original analysis: By means of reference gene primer amplification, nucleated cell counts were estimated. The table came from immunoSEQ multiplex PCR; TCRdb's copy has only in-frame clones and leaves some out. The DNA was the basis for D and trimming; V, J and clone size are from that table. This sample has fewer than 150,000 clones, with around 89% found just once. V gave up 2 bases and J gave up 6 bases; unmatched junction bases: 6. The CDR3 spans 16 residues. Germline V gene lookup returns CDR1 SGDLS and CDR2 YYNGEE. The chain carries TRBV9 and TRBJ2-1; 12 bases match TRBD2. Sequencing input: peripheral blood. The receptor was derived from a woman aged 80 or older with acute or convalescent COVID-19. The CDR3 DNA follows: TGTGCCAGCAGCGTGACTAGCGGGGGAGCAAGCAATGAGCAGTTCTTC. Translated: CASSVTSGGASNEQFF.